This TCR beta chain originates from a study of T-cell memory formation after mild COVID-19. Study overall: Across donors, TCR clusters were largely donor specific.

This clonotype was recorded a few times. What it recognizes is unknown. The germline V gene has CDR1 MGHRA and CDR2 YSYEKL. Trimming took 1 base from V and 5 from J, leaving 17 bases between them. The CDR3 spans 16 residues. Amplification by 5'RACE using constant-segment primers produced TCR alpha and TCR beta cDNA libraries that carried sample barcodes and UMIs. From the 5' RACE reads, TCRdb called clonotypes with MiXCR, one entry per CDR3 protein. Of 400,000 to 450,000 distinct CDR3 sequences listed, roughly 18% are singletons. Study results and limitations: Cross-reactive memory seemingly joined, as some responding clones were found in pre-infection memory. Contracting clones from day 15 to 85 had balanced CD4/CD8; later expanders favoured CD4+.

The genes are TRBV4-1 and TRBJ1-2; D gene unclear. The receptor was isolated from a man between 18 and 29 years old who had mild COVID-19 (a few samples of this study predate the infection). Cell type and time point are not known. Sequenced input: PBMCs or a T cell subset sorted from them (not recorded which). CDR3 coding DNA: TGCGCCAGCAGCCAAGGGGCAGATTACACCCTTTATGGCTACACCTTC. It codes for CASSQGADYTLYGYTF.